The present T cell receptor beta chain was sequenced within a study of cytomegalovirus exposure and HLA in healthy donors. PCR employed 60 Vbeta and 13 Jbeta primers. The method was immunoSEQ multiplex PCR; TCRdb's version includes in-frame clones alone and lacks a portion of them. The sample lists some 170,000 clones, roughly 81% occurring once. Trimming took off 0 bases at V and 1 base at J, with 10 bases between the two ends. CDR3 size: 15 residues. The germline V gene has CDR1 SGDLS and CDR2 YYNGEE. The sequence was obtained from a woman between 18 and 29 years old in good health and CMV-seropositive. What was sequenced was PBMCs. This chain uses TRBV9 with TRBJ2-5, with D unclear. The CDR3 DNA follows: TGTGCCAGCAGCGTAGGTGTTCGGAGCCAAGAGACCCAGTACTTC. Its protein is CASSVGVRSQETQYF.